This T cell receptor (beta chain) was captured by sequencing in a study of blood T cell repertoires in COVID-19. Across the study: The United States, Italy and Spain provided the acute and convalescent COVID-19 samples. Sources were T cells, B-cell-depleted T cells, or PBMCs; the material itself was cDNA or gDNA.

This CDR3 is 13 amino acids long. CDR1 and CDR2 from the germline V gene are MNHEY and SVGAGI. With V trimmed by 2 bases and J by 10 bases, 4 bases remained unmatched. Source study methods: Cell counts per sample came from amplifying reference gene primers. TCRdb keeps only in-frame clones here, not all; method: immunoSEQ multiplex PCR. That table gives V, J and clone size, and the DNA gave D and trimming. The repertoire holds about 200,000 clones, about 82% seen once, with around 5% in the top ten. Material for sequencing was PBMCs or T cells enriched from blood (not recorded which). The genes are TRBV6-5 and TRBJ1-1; 10 nucleotides align to TRBD1. This sequence originates from a middle-aged man with acute COVID-19. CDR3 amino acids: CASSYGQGGGAFF. The DNA for the CDR3 is TGTGCCAGCAGTTACGGACAGGGGGGCGGAGCTTTCTTT.